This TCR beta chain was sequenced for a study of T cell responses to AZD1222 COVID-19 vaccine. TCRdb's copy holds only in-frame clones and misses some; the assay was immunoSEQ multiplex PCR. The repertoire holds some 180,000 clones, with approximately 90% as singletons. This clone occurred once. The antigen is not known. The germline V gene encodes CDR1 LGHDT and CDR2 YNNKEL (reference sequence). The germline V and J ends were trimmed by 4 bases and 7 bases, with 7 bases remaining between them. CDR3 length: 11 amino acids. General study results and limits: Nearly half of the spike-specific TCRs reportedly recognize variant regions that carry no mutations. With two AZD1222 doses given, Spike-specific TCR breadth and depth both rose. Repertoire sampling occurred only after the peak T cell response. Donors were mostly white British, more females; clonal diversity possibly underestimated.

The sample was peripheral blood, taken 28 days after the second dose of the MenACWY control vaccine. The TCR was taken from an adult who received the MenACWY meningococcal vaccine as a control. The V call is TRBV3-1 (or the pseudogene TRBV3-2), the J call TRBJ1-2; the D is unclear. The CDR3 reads CASSLSTGYTF. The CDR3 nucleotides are TGTGCCAGCAGCCTCTCCACTGGCTACACCTTC.